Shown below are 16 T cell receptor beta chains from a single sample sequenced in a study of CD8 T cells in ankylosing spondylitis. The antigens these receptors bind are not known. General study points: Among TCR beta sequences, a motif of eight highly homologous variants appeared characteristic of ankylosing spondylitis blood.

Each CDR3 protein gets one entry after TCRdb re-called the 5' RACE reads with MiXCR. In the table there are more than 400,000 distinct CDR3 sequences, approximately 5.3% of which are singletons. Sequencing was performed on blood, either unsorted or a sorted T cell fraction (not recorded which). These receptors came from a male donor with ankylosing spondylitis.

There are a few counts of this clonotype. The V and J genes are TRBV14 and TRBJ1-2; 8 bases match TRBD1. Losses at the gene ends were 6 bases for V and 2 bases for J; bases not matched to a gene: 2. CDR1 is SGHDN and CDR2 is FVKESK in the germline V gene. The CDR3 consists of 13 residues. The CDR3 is CASSTGGNYGYTF. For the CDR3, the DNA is TGTGCCAGCAGTACAGGGGGGAACTATGGCTACACCTTC.

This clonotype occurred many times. This chain's CDR3 is CSVRGTAARNREQYF. CDR3 bases: TGCAGCGTCCGGGGTACGGCAGCCCGAAATCGCGAGCAGTACTTC. The chain recombines TRBV29-1 with TRBJ2-7, with D perhaps matching TRBD2 (5 bases). V was shortened by 6 bases and J by 6 bases, with 24 bases between the two germline ends. Per the germline V gene, CDR1 is SQVTM and CDR2 is ANQGSEA. There are 15 residues in the CDR3.

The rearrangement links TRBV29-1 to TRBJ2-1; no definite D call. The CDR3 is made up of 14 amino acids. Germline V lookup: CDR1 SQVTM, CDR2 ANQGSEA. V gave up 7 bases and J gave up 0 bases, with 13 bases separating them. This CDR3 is CSDIGRSSYNEQFF. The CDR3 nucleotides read TGCAGCGATATTGGACGGAGCTCCTACAATGAGCAGTTCTTC.

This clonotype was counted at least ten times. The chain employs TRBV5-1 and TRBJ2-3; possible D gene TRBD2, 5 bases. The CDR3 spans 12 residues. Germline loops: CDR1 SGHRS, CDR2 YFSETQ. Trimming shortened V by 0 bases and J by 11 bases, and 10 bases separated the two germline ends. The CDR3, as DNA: TGCGCCAGCAGCTTGGTTCAGGAGGTGCAGTATTTT. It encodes CASSLVQEVQYF.

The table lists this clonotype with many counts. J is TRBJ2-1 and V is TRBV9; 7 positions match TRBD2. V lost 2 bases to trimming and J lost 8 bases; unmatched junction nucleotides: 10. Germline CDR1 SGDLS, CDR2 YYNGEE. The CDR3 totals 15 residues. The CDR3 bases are TGTGCCAGCAGCGTTCCAGCGGGGATTCCAGATGAGCAGTTCTTC. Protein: CASSVPAGIPDEQFF.

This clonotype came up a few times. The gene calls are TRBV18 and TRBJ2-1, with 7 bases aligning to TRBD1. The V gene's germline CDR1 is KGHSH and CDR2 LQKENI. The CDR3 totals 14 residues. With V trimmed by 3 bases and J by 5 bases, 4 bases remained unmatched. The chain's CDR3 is CASSPPDRNNEQFF. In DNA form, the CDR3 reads TGTGCCAGCTCACCTCCGGACAGGAACAATGAGCAGTTCTTC.

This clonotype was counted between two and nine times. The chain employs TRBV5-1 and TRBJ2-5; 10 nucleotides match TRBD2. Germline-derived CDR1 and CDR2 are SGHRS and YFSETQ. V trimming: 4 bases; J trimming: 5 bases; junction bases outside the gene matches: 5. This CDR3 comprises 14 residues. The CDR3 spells CASSALAGQETQYF. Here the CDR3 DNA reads TGCGCCAGCAGCGCACTAGCGGGGCAGGAGACCCAGTACTTC. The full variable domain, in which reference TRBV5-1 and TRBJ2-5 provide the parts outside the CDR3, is KAGVTQTPRYLIKTRGQQVTLSCSPISGHRSVSWYQQTPGQGLQFLFEYFSETQRNKGNFPGRFSGRQFSNSRSEMNVSTLELGDSALYLCASSALAGQETQYFGPGTRLLVL.

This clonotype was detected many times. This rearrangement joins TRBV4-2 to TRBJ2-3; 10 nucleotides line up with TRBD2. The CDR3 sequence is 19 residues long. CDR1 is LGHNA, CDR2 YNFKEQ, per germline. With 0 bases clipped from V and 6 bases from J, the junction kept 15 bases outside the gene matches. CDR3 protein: CASSQDPGGLAGAADTQYF. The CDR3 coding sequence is TGTGCCAGCAGCCAAGATCCAGGGGGGCTAGCGGGAGCAGCGGATACGCAGTATTTT.

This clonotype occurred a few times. The CDR3 sequence is CASSQEAGRADTQYF. CDR3 sequence (DNA): TGTGCCAGCAGCCAAGAGGCGGGCAGGGCAGATACGCAGTATTTT. This chain links TRBV4-2 with TRBJ2-3; the D gene could be TRBD1 or TRBD2 (5 bases each). Germline V lookup: CDR1 LGHNA, CDR2 YNFKEQ. Trimming took off 0 bases at V and 4 bases at J, with 11 bases between the two ends. The CDR3 covers 15 residues.

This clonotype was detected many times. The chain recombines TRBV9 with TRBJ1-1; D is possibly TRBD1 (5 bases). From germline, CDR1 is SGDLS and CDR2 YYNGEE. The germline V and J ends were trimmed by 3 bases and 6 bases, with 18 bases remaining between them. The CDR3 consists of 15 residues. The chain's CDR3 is CASSAPGTMWAEAFF. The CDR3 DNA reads TGTGCCAGCAGCGCTCCCGGGACTATGTGGGCTGAAGCTTTCTTT.

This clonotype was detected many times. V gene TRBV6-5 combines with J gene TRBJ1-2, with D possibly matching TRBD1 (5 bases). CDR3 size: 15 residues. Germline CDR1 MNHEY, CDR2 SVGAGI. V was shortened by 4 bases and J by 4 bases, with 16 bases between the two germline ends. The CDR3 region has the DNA TGTGCCAGCAGTTCCACCCTTAGACAGACCTATGGCTACACCTTC. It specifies CASSSTLRQTYGYTF.

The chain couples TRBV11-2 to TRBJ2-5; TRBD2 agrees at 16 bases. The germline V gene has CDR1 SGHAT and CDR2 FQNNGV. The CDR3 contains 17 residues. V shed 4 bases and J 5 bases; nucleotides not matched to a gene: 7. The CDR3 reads CASSSGLAGGPRETQYF. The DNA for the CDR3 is TGTGCCAGCAGCTCGGGACTAGCGGGAGGGCCGAGGGAGACCCAGTACTTC.

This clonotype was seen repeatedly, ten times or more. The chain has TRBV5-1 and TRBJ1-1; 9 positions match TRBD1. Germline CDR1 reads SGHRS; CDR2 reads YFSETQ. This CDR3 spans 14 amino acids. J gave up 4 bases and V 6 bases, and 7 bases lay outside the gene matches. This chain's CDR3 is CASTLQGAGTEAFF. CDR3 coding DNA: TGCGCCAGCACCTTACAGGGGGCCGGCACTGAAGCTTTCTTT. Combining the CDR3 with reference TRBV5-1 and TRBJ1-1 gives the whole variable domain KAGVTQTPRYLIKTRGQQVTLSCSPISGHRSVSWYQQTPGQGLQFLFEYFSETQRNKGNFPGRFSGRQFSNSRSEMNVSTLELGDSALYLCASTLQGAGTEAFFGQGTRLTVV.

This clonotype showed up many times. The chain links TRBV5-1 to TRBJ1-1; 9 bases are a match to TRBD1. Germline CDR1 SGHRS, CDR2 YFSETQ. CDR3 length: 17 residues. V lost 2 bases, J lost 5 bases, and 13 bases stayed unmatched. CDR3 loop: CASSLGQGRASGTEAFF. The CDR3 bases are TGCGCCAGCAGCTTAGGACAGGGGAGGGCGTCGGGGACTGAAGCTTTCTTT.

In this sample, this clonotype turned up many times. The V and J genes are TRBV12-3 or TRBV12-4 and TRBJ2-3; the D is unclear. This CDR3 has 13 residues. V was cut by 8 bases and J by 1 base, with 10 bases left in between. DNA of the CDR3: TGTGCCAGCGCCTCACGGGGCACAGATACGCAGTATTTT. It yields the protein CASASRGTDTQYF.

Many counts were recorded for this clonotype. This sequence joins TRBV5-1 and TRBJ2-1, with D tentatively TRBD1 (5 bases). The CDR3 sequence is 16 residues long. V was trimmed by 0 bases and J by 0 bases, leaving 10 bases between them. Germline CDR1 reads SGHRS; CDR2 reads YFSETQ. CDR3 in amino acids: CASSLDRMSSYNEQFF. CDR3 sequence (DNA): TGCGCCAGCAGCTTGGACAGGATGAGCTCCTACAATGAGCAGTTCTTC.